The clone carrying this T cell receptor (beta chain) was recorded once. Its antigen is unknown. Before any sequencing was done, the ViraFEST assay used viral peptide pools to expand antigen-specific CD4+ T cells. Subsequent to 10 days of culture, CD4+ T cells were isolated. BNT162b2 vaccine or mRNA-1273 vaccine was given to participants in two doses. About 2.2 million PBMC per well were cultured with roughly 9 IU/ml IL-2 and approximately 9.1 ug/ml peptides. The source of the sample is a study of vaccination effects on CD4 cells after COVID-19. Findings of the study overall: Few convalescent patients were included, and no early post-infection timepoints were sampled. Marked clonal contraction was seen in infection- and vaccine-induced clones late after vaccination.

Germline V gene sequence: CDR1 SGHAT, CDR2 FQNNGV. The CDR3 has 16 residues. V was trimmed by 1 base and J by 4 bases, leaving 13 bases between them. The assay was immunoSEQ multiplex PCR, and TCRdb's table has in-frame clones only and misses some. This sample has fewer than 80,000 clones, with just under 75% found just once. The sequence was obtained from a human donor who received a COVID-19 vaccine. Specimen: CD4+ T cells from PBMCs cultured with HCoV-229E spike peptides, collected after COVID-19 vaccination. The chain has TRBV11-2 and TRBJ1-4, with a tentative D call TRBD1 (6 bases). The CDR3 sequence: CASSLGRKGGNEKLFF. The CDR3 DNA is TGTGCCAGCAGCTTAGGCCGGAAAGGGGGTAATGAAAAACTGTTTTTT.